This T cell receptor beta chain emerged from a study of T cell repertoires in cytomegalovirus infection (dated by TCRdb to the late 2010s). Regarding the study in general: The HLA type of each donor mattered for the analysis, because public TCR beta signatures pointed to carriage of CMV infection along with the matching HLA type.

Overall study outcomes, separate from this receptor: In both this cohort and an independent cohort of several hundred donors, the cumulative frequency of public TCR beta family members distinguished carriers of CMV infection plus the relevant HLA type. In the ex vivo response, HLA-C-restricted CMV-specific TCR beta clonotypes were dominant, and in two of eight donors the single most frequent clonotype came from this HLA-C-restricted group.

Worth noting for this clonotype: It lacks a known antigen. No quality values exist for individual bases; no much larger clone is one base distant.

The CDR3 holds 13 amino acids from the cysteine to the phenylalanine. The read is trimmed to its CDR3 DNA, 39 bases read in frame from base 1. A distance of 6 bases separates the germline ends of V and J, which lose 5 bases and 1 base respectively. TCRdb lists the instrument as Illumina HiSeq 1500. TCRdb reprocessed the public reads (quality trimming at Q25 with fastp, clone calling with MiXCR) and kept in-frame beta chains. When rows share a CDR3 protein, they turn into one entry using the most common DNA and genes. The sample profile shows approximately 150,000 distinct CDR3 sequences; roughly 6% of them were found once. The leading ten clones occupy 15% to 20% of the sample.

This sequence uses TRBV12-3 or TRBV12-4 and TRBJ1-5; no confident D gene assignment can be made. Input material: PBMCs. The sequence came from a human donor in good health (CMV status not recorded). Some clones in this sample may be carry-over from other donors' samples. The CDR3 sequence is CASSRQSNQPQHF. The sequenced DNA: TGTGCCAGCAGTAGACAAAGCAATCAGCCCCAGCATTTT.